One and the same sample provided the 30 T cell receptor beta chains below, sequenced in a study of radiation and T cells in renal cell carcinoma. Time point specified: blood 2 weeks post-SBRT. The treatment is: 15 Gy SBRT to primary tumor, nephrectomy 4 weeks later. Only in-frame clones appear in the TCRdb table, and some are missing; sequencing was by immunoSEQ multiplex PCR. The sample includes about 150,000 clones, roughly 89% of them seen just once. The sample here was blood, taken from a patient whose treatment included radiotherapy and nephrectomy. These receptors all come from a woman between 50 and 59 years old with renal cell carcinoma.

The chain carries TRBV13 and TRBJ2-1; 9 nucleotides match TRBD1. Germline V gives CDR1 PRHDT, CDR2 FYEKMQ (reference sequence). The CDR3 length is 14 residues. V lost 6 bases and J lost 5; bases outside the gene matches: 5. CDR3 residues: CASSLGQGNNEQFF. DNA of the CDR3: TGTGCCAGCAGTTTGGGACAGGGAAACAATGAGCAGTTCTTC.

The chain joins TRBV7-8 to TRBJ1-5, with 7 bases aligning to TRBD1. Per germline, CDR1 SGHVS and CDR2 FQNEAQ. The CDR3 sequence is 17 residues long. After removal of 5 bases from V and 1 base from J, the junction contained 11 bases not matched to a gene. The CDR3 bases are TGTGCCAGCAGCCGATACAGGGGTCTGTGGAGCAATCAGCCCCAGCATTTT. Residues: CASSRYRGLWSNQPQHF. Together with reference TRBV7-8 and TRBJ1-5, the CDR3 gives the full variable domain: GAGVSQSPRYKVAKRGQDVALRCDPISGHVSLFWYQQALGQGPEFLTYFQNEAQLDKSGLPSDRFFAERPEGSVSTLKIQRTQQEDSAVYLCASSRYRGLWSNQPQHFGDGTRLSIL.

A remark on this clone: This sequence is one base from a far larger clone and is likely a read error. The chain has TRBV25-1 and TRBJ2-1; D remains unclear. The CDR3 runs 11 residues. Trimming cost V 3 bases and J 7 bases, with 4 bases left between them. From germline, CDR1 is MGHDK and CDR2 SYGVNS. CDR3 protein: CASSDGNEQFF. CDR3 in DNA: TGTGCCAGCAGTGACGGGAATGAGCAGTTCTTC.

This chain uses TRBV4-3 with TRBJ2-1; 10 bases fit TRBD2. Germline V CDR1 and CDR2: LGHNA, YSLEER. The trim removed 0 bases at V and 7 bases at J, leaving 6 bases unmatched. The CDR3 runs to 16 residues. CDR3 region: CASSQDASGGANEQFF. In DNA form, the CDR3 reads TGCGCCAGCAGCCAAGATGCCAGCGGGGGGGCTAATGAGCAGTTCTTC.

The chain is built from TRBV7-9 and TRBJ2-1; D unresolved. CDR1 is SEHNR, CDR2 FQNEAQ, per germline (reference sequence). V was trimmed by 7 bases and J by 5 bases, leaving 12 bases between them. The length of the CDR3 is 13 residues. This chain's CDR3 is CASNGRLNNEQFF. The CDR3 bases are TGTGCCAGCAATGGACGCCTCAACAATGAGCAGTTCTTC.

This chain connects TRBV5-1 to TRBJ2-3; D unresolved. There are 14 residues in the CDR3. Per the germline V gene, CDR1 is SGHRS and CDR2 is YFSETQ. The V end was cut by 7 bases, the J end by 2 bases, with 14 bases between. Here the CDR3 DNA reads TGCGCCAGCCGAGAGCAGGCGAACACAGATACGCAGTATTTT. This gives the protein CASREQANTDTQYF.

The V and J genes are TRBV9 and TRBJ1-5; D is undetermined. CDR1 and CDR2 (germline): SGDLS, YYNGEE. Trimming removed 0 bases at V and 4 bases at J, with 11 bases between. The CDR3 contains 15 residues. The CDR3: CASSVGGRTNQPQHF. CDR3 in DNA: TGTGCCAGCAGCGTAGGCGGGAGAACAAATCAGCCCCAGCATTTT.

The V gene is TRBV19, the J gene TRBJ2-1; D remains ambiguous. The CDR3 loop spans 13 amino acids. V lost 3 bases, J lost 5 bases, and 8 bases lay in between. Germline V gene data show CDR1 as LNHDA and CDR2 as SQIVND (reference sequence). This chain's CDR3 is CASSIAINNEQFF. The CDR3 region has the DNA TGTGCCAGTAGTATTGCCATAAACAATGAGCAGTTCTTC.

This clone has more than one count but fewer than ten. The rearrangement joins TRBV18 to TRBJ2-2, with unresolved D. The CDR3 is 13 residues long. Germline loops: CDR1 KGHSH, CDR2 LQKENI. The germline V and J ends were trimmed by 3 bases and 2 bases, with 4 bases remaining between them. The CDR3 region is CASSPINTGELFF. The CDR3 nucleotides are TGTGCCAGCTCACCGATTAACACCGGGGAGCTGTTTTTT.

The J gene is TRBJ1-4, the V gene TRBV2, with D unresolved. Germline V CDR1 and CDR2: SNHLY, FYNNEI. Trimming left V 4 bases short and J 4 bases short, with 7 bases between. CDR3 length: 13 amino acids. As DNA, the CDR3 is TGTGCCAGCAGTGTGGGGTATAATGAAAAACTGTTTTTT. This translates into CASSVGYNEKLFF.

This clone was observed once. CDR3 DNA sequence: TGTGCCAGCAGCCCGCCTGGGCGGCGGGGGGATTACAATGAGCAGTTCTTC. Protein: CASSPPGRRGDYNEQFF. The V call is TRBV16, the J call TRBJ2-1; TRBD2 aligns across 8 bases. Trimming removed 4 bases from V and 4 bases from J; junction bases left unmatched: 12. The CDR3 length is 17 residues. Germline V lookup: CDR1 KGHSY, CDR2 FQNENV.

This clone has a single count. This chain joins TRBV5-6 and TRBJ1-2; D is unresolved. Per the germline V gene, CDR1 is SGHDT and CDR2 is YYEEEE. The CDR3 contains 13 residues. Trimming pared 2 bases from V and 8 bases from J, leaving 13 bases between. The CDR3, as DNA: TGTGCCAGCAGCTTAGACCCGGGCGGCGGCTACACCTTC. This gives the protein CASSLDPGGGYTF.

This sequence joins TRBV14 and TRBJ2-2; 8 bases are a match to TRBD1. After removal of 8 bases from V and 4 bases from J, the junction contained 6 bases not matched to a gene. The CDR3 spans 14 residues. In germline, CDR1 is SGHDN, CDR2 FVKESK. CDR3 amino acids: CASWTGSGTGELFF. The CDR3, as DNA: TGTGCCAGCTGGACAGGGTCCGGCACCGGGGAGCTGTTTTTT.

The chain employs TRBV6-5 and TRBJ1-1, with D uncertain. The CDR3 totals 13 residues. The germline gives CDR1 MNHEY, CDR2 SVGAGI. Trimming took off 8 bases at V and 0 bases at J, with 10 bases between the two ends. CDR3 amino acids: CASCRAMNTEAFF. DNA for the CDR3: TGTGCCAGCTGTAGGGCCATGAACACTGAAGCTTTCTTT.

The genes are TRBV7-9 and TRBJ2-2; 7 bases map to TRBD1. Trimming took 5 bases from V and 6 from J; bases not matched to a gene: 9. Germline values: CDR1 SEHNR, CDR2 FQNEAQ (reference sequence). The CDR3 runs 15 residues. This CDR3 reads CASSRDSLRSGELFF. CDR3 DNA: TGTGCCAGCAGCCGGGACAGTTTGAGGTCCGGGGAGCTGTTTTTT.

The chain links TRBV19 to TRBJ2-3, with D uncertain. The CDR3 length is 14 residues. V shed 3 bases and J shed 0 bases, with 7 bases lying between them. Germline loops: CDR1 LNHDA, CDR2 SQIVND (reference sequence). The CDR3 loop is CASSISGSTDTQYF. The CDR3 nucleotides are TGTGCCAGTAGTATTTCTGGGAGCACAGATACGCAGTATTTT.

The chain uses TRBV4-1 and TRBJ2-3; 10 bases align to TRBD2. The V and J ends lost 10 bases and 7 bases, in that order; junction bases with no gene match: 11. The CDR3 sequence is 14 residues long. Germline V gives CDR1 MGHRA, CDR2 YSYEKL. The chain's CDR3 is CATRPGTSVNTQYF. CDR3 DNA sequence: TGCGCCACCAGACCCGGGACTAGCGTAAATACGCAGTATTTT.

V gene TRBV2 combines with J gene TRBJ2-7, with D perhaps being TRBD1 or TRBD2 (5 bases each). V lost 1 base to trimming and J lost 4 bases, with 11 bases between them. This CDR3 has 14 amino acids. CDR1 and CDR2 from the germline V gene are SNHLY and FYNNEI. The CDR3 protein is CASSEGGIGYEQYF. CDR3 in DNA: TGTGCCAGCAGTGAAGGGGGGATCGGGTACGAGCAGTACTTC. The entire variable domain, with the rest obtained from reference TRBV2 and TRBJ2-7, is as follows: EPEVTQTPSHQVTQMGQEVILRCVPISNHLYFYWYRQILGQKVEFLVSFYNNEISEKSEIFDDQFSVERPDGSNFTLKIRSTKLEDSAMYFCASSEGGIGYEQYFGPGTRLTVT.

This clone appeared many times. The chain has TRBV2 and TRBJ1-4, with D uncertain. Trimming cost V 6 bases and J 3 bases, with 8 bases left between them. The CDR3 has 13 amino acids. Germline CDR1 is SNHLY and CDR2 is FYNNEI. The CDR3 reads CASRGSPNEKLFF. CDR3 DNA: TGTGCCAGCAGGGGTTCTCCTAATGAAAAACTGTTTTTT.

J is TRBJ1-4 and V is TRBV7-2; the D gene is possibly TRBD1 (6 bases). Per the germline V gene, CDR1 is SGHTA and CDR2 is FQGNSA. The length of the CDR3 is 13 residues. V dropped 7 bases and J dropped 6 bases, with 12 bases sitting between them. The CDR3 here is CASNQGRHEKLFF. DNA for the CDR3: TGTGCCAGCAACCAGGGGCGGCATGAAAAACTGTTTTTT.

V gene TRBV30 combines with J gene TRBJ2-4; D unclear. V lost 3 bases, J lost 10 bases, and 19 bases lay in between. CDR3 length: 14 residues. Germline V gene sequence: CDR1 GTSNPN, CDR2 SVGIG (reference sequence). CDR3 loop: CAWSPPRNTIIQYF. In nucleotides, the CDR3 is TGTGCCTGGAGCCCGCCCCGGAATACGATTATTCAGTACTTC.

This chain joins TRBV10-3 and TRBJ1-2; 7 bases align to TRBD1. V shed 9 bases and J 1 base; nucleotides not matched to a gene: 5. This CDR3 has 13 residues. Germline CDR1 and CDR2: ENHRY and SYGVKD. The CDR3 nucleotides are TGTGCCATTGGGACAGTCAATAACTATGGCTACACCTTC. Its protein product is CAIGTVNNYGYTF.

CDR3 nucleotide sequence: TGTGCCAGCAGCTTACAAGATAGCAATCAGCCCCAGCATTTT. It specifies CASSLQDSNQPQHF. V is TRBV6-1 and J is TRBJ1-5; no clear D gene. V lost 6 bases and J 0 bases, leaving 9 bases between the germline ends. Per the germline V gene, CDR1 is MNHNS and CDR2 is SASEGT. The CDR3 spans 14 residues.

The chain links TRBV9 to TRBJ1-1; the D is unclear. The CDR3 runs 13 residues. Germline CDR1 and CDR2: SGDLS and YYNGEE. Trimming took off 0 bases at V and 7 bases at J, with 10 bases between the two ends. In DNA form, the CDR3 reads TGTGCCAGCAGCGTAGCGATTGAGGGTGAAGCTTTCTTT. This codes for CASSVAIEGEAFF.

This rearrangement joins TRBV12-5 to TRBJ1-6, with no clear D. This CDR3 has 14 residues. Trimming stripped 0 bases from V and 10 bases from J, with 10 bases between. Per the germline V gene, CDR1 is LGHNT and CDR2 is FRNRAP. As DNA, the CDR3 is TGTGCTAGTGGTTTGGTACGAAGAGGCTCACCCCTCCACTTT. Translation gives CASGLVRRGSPLHF.

Here the CDR3 reads CASSQAPGNTYMNTEAFF. CDR3 coding DNA: TGCGCCAGCAGCCAGGCCCCGGGCAATACGTATATGAACACTGAAGCTTTCTTT. The rearrangement uses TRBV4-1 and TRBJ1-1; D call uncertain. The CDR3 is 18 amino acids. The germline V and J ends were trimmed by 3 bases and 0 bases, with 20 bases remaining between them. Per the germline V gene, CDR1 is MGHRA and CDR2 is YSYEKL.

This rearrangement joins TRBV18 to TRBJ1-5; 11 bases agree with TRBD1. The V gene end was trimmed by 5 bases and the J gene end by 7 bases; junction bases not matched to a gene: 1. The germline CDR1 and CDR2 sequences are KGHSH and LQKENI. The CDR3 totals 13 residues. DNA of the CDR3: TGTGCCAGCTCAGGGGACAGGGGGCAGCCCCAGCATTTT. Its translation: CASSGDRGQPQHF.

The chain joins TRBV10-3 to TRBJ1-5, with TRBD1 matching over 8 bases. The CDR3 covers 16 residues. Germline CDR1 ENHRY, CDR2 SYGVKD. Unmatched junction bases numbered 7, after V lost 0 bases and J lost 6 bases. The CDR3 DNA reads TGTGCCATCAGTGAGTCGACGACAGGGGTATTTCAGCCCCAGCATTTT. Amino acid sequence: CAISESTTGVFQPQHF.

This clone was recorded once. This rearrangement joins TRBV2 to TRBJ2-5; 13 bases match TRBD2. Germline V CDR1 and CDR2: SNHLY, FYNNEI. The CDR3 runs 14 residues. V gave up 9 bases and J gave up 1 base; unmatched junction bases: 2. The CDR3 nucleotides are TGTGCCAGGGGACTAGCGGGATCCCAAGAGACCCAGTACTTC. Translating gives CARGLAGSQETQYF.

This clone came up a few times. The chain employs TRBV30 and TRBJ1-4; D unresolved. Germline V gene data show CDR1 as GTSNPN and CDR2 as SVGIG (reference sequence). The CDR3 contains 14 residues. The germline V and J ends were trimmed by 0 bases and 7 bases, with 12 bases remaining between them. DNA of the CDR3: TGTGCCTGGAGTGTGAAGGGTGGTAGTGAAAAACTGTTTTTT. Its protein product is CAWSVKGGSEKLFF.